This passage covers 13 T cell receptor beta chains from one sample sequenced in a study of Ad26.COV2.S vaccination and SARS-CoV-2 variants. Assay used: immunoSEQ multiplex PCR; TCRdb lists only in-frame clones, some missing. The sample has some 500,000 clones; roughly 87% are singletons. Described treatment: some 20 received Ad26.COV2.S at low or high dose, single or two shots; several received placebo; per-sample allocation not given. Sampling happened 63 days after the first vaccine or placebo injection. The source material was peripheral blood, sampled in a trial of Ad26.COV2.S vaccine versus placebo. The receptors here all came from a person aged 18-60 years who received the Ad26.COV2.S COVID-19 vaccine or a placebo.

V and J are TRBV5-8 and TRBJ1-5, with 7 positions matching TRBD1. V lost 5 bases and J lost 0; bases outside the gene matches: 5. Germline loops: CDR1 SGHTS, CDR2 YDEGEE. CDR3 length: 15 residues. The CDR3 loop reads CASRDRSYSNQPQHF. The DNA of the CDR3 is TGTGCCAGCAGGGACAGGTCTTATAGCAATCAGCCCCAGCATTTT.

The chain uses TRBV6-5 and TRBJ2-3, with D uncertain. The germline V gene has CDR1 MNHEY and CDR2 SVGAGI. Trimming took off 6 bases at V and 4 bases at J, with 5 bases between the two ends. The length of the CDR3 is 11 residues. CDR3 DNA: TGTGCCAGCAGGCAAGCAGATACGCAGTATTTT. Translating it yields CASRQADTQYF.

The chain has TRBV5-1 and TRBJ1-4, with 7 positions matching TRBD1. The junction had 15 bases not matched to a gene; V was cut back by 0 bases and J by 7 bases. The germline V gene encodes CDR1 SGHRS and CDR2 YFSETQ. The CDR3 is made up of 18 amino acids. As DNA, the CDR3 is TGCGCCAGCAGCTTGGTGGTCCTTGGGAGGGGGCTTTGTGAAAAACTGTTTTTT. Residues: CASSLVVLGRGLCEKLFF.

This clone was recorded only once. Here the CDR3 reads CASSQRTDTQYF. The CDR3 DNA sequence: TGTGCCAGCAGCCAGCGCACAGATACGCAGTATTTT. V gene TRBV7-8 combines with J gene TRBJ2-3, with D unresolved. Germline CDR1 is SGHVS and CDR2 is FQNEAQ. Trimming cost V 5 bases and J 1 base, with 4 bases left between them. The CDR3 has 12 amino acids. Variable domain in full (rest from reference TRBV7-8 and TRBJ2-3): GAGVSQSPRYKVAKRGQDVALRCDPISGHVSLFWYQQALGQGPEFLTYFQNEAQLDKSGLPSDRFFAERPEGSVSTLKIQRTQQEDSAVYLCASSQRTDTQYFGPGTRLTVL.

The chain links TRBV21-1 to TRBJ2-7; whether TRBD2, the table's D call, matches the DNA was not checked. TRBV21-1 is a documented pseudogene. CDR3 length: 14 amino acids. The CDR3 loop is CASSPPSSVYEQYV. CDR3 nucleotide sequence: TGTGCCAGCTCCCCCCCCTCTTCCGTCTACGAGCAGTACGTC.

V usage is TRBV19 and J usage is TRBJ1-2; no clear D gene. The germline V gene has CDR1 LNHDA and CDR2 SQIVND (reference sequence). Trimming left V 3 bases short and J 4 bases short, with 6 bases between. This CDR3 contains 12 residues. In DNA, the CDR3 is TGTGCCAGTAGTATCGGGCCCTATGGCTACACCTTC. Residues: CASSIGPYGYTF.

This chain connects TRBV11-2 to TRBJ1-2; TRBD1 might be the D (6 bases). The CDR3 is 14 residues long. The ends were cut back, 1 base at V and 4 bases at J, with 10 bases in the middle. Germline V gene sequence: CDR1 SGHAT, CDR2 FQNNGV. DNA of the CDR3: TGTGCCAGCAGCTTAGCTGGGACAACCTATGGCTACACCTTC. Translating gives CASSLAGTTYGYTF. The full variable domain, rest sourced from reference TRBV11-2 and TRBJ1-2, is EAGVAQSPRYKIIEKRQSVAFWCNPISGHATLYWYQQILGQGPKLLIQFQNNGVVDDSQLPKDRFSAERLKGVDSTLKIQPAKLEDSAVYLCASSLAGTTYGYTFGSGTRLTVV.

V gene TRBV5-1 combines with J gene TRBJ1-1; D gene ambiguous. Deletions cut 4 bases from V and 5 bases from J, with 18 bases between. CDR1 is SGHRS, CDR2 YFSETQ, per germline. This CDR3 region has 15 residues. In nucleotides, the CDR3 is TGCGCCAGCAGCACCGGGAGGGTTCGAGAAACTGAAGCTTTCTTT. It encodes CASSTGRVRETEAFF.

Concerning this clone: The same CDR3 arises from other DNA sequences in this sample as well. The V call is TRBV5-1, the J call TRBJ1-1; D remains unclear. In germline, CDR1 is SGHRS, CDR2 YFSETQ. The CDR3 loop spans 14 amino acids. The ends were cut back, 0 bases at V and 0 bases at J, with 6 bases in the middle. CDR3 sequence: CASSLDRLNTEAFF. Written as DNA, the CDR3 is TGCGCCAGCAGCTTGGACAGACTGAACACTGAAGCTTTCTTT.

The rearrangement uses TRBV2 and TRBJ1-2; maybe TRBD1 (5 bases). The CDR3 has 13 residues. V dropped 9 bases and J dropped 2 bases, with 13 bases sitting between them. The germline V gene has CDR1 SNHLY and CDR2 FYNNEI. The CDR3 loop is CASFRQTNYGYTF. CDR3 DNA sequence: TGTGCCAGTTTCCGACAGACGAACTATGGCTACACCTTC.

V gene TRBV18 combines with J gene TRBJ1-4; D gene ambiguous. The V gene's germline CDR1 is KGHSH and CDR2 LQKENI. The V end lost 2 bases, the J end lost 8 bases, and 12 bases lay between the germline ends. The length of the CDR3 is 14 residues. CDR3 in DNA: TGTGCCAGCTCACCATCCCTTATCAACGAAAAACTGTTTTTT. This codes for CASSPSLINEKLFF.

This clone has only a few counts. The chain carries TRBV5-1 and TRBJ1-2, with 8 bases identical to TRBD1. The J segment lost 2 bases and the V segment lost 4 bases, leaving 7 bases of the junction unmatched. Germline CDR1 reads SGHRS; CDR2 reads YFSETQ. The CDR3 is made up of 15 amino acids. The CDR3 reads CASSLSGGENYGYTF. The DNA of the CDR3 is TGCGCCAGCAGCCTTTCAGGGGGCGAAAACTATGGCTACACCTTC.

The chain links TRBV11-2 to TRBJ2-1; 7 nucleotides agree with TRBD2. CDR1 is SGHAT and CDR2 is FQNNGV in the germline V gene. The CDR3 totals 15 residues. With V trimmed by 2 bases and J by 5 bases, 6 bases remained unmatched. Here the CDR3 reads CASSLRLADNNEQFF. CDR3 DNA: TGTGCCAGCAGCTTAAGACTAGCAGACAACAATGAGCAGTTCTTC.